One sample yielded the 22 T cell receptor beta chains listed below, sequenced in a study of blood T cell repertoires in COVID-19 (dated by TCRdb to about 2020). Library method: the immunoSEQ multiplex PCR assay. The clones in this table, taken by TCRdb from immuneACCESS, are in-frame only. Not every clone is retained; where verified, under half of the shortfall comes from an unresolved V gene, and the cause of the rest is unknown. This sample lists 270,000 or so clones; approximately 86% were detected once. Clones ranked in the top ten supply around 3.2% of the sample. The sequencing input was peripheral blood. These TCRs come from a woman aged 18 to 35 with acute or convalescent COVID-19.

The chain employs TRBV29-1 and TRBJ2-7; 14 bases map to TRBD2. CDR1 is SQVTM, CDR2 ANQGSEA, per germline. With V trimmed by 7 bases and J by 7 bases, 6 bases remained unmatched. The CDR3 loop spans 13 amino acids. In DNA form, the CDR3 reads TGCAGCGGGGGACTAGCGGGAGTTGGGGAGCAGTACTTC. As protein: CSGGLAGVGEQYF.

The chain combines TRBV18 with TRBJ2-5; 7 bases line up with TRBD1. After removal of 8 bases from V and 2 bases from J, the junction contained 5 bases not matched to a gene. The CDR3 extends over 13 amino acids. CDR1 is KGHSH, CDR2 LQKENI, per germline. The CDR3 DNA reads as TGTGCCAGCACCGGACAGGCTCAAGAGACCCAGTACTTC. Translation gives CASTGQAQETQYF.

J is TRBJ1-1 and V is TRBV7-9; no reliable D call. CDR1 and CDR2 (germline): SEHNR, FQNEAQ (reference sequence). This CDR3 is built from 17 residues. V lost 2 bases and J 3 bases, leaving 19 bases between the germline ends. In nucleotides, the CDR3 is TGTGCCAGCAGCTTATTGGGTCTCGGAGGAATTGACACTGAAGCTTTCTTT. As protein: CASSLLGLGGIDTEAFF. The full variable domain, rest sourced from reference TRBV7-9 and TRBJ1-1, is DTGVSQNPRHKITKRGQNVTFRCDPISEHNRLYWYRQTLGQGPEFLTYFQNEAQLEKSRLLSDRFSAERPKGSFSTLEIQRTEQGDSAMYLCASSLLGLGGIDTEAFFGQGTRLTVV.

The V gene is TRBV5-3, the J gene TRBJ1-2, with TRBD1 matching 9 bases. TRBV5-3 is assigned to the ORF class and has an uncertain function. With 0 bases clipped from V and 8 bases from J, the junction kept 14 bases outside the gene matches. The CDR3 is 17 residues long. The CDR3 region has the DNA TGTGCCAGAAGCTTGGCCACAGGGGGCGTAGGAGTCGGGGGCTACACCTTC. Amino acid sequence: CARSLATGGVGVGGYTF.

V usage is TRBV10-3 and J usage is TRBJ1-2; TRBD1 matches at 8 bases. This CDR3 spans 15 amino acids. With 3 bases clipped from V and 5 bases from J, the junction kept 8 bases outside the gene matches. CDR1 is ENHRY and CDR2 is SYGVKD in the germline V gene. In nucleotides, the CDR3 is TGTGCCATCAGTGAAGGACAGGGAAGGCTGTATGGCTACACCTTC. Translated, it gives CAISEGQGRLYGYTF.

This chain links TRBV5-1 with TRBJ1-1; the D is unclear. Germline lookup yields CDR1 SGHRS and CDR2 YFSETQ. This CDR3 spans 16 amino acids. Trimming cost V 6 bases and J 1 base, with 19 bases left between them. CDR3 protein: CASTEVVSNPNTEAFF. The CDR3 DNA reads TGCGCCAGCACAGAGGTTGTCAGCAACCCGAACACTGAAGCTTTCTTT.

The V and J genes are TRBV5-1 and TRBJ1-3, with D possibly TRBD1 on 6 matching bases. The germline gives CDR1 SGHRS, CDR2 YFSETQ. CDR3 length: 14 amino acids. V gave up 0 bases and J gave up 4 bases, with 8 bases separating them. The CDR3 sequence is CASSLGDIGNTIYF. Here the CDR3 DNA reads TGCGCCAGCAGCTTGGGGGACATAGGAAACACCATATATTTT.

For this clone: This specimen includes other DNA sequences encoding the same CDR3. This sequence joins TRBV4-3 and TRBJ2-1, with 9 bases fitting TRBD2. Trimming at V came to 0 bases and at J to 4 bases, leaving 4 bases not matched to a gene. This CDR3 region has 16 residues. Looked up from germline, CDR1 is LGHNA and CDR2 is YSLEER. The CDR3 DNA sequence: TGCGCCAGCAGCCAAGAGGGAGCGGGAGGTTACAATGAGCAGTTCTTC. Its protein product is CASSQEGAGGYNEQFF.

The chain employs TRBV7-2 and TRBJ1-2; D remains ambiguous. Germline-derived CDR1 and CDR2 are SGHTA and FQGNSA. The CDR3 contains 15 residues. The V end was cut by 5 bases, the J end by 5 bases, with 18 bases between. CDR3 amino acids: CASSDGWAEPYGYTF. CDR3 in DNA: TGTGCCAGCAGCGATGGGTGGGCAGAGCCTTATGGCTACACCTTC.

The chain carries TRBV4-2 and TRBJ2-1; 9 nucleotides agree with TRBD2. Per the germline V gene, CDR1 is LGHNA and CDR2 is YNFKEQ. The CDR3 has 16 residues. The J segment lost 3 bases and the V segment lost 4 bases, leaving 7 bases of the junction unmatched. The CDR3 DNA sequence: TGTGCCAGCAGCCCGACTGTAGCGGGAGTCTACAATGAGCAGTTCTTC. Protein: CASSPTVAGVYNEQFF.

This rearrangement joins TRBV5-1 to TRBJ2-7, with 7 bases aligning to TRBD1. Germline-derived CDR1 and CDR2 are SGHRS and YFSETQ. Germline trimming cut 1 base from V and 6 bases from J; bases unmatched to any gene: 4. The CDR3 runs 13 residues. The DNA for the CDR3 is TGCGCCAGCAGCTTGCACCAGGGGGTCGAGCAGTACTTC. Its protein product is CASSLHQGVEQYF.

J is TRBJ2-3 and V is TRBV7-8; TRBD2 matches at 7 bases. The CDR3 length is 18 residues. V lost 2 bases, J lost 2 bases, and 13 bases stayed unmatched. CDR1 and CDR2 (germline): SGHVS, FQNEAQ. The CDR3 region is CASSLKRAGEGFTDTQYF. As DNA, the CDR3 is TGTGCCAGCAGCTTAAAGCGCGCGGGAGAGGGTTTCACAGATACGCAGTATTTT.

The V gene is TRBV7-9, the J gene TRBJ1-6; 7 bases fit TRBD1. This CDR3 region has 15 residues. Germline values: CDR1 SEHNR, CDR2 FQNEAQ (reference sequence). Trimming cost V 4 bases and J 7 bases; bases outside gene matches: 7. DNA for the CDR3: TGTGCCAGCAGCTCTCAGGGGGAATTAAATTCACCCCTCCACTTT. Its protein is CASSSQGELNSPLHF.

The V call is TRBV29-1, the J call TRBJ2-1; 7 nucleotides agree with TRBD1. Trimming at V came to 6 bases and at J to 12 bases, leaving 5 bases not matched to a gene. The CDR3 consists of 10 residues. Per the germline V gene, CDR1 is SQVTM and CDR2 is ANQGSEA. CDR3 sequence: CSVGQAGQFF. CDR3 coding DNA: TGCAGCGTAGGACAGGCGGGGCAGTTCTTC.

The chain has TRBV27 and TRBJ2-7, with 10 nucleotides matching TRBD2. From germline, CDR1 is MNHEY and CDR2 SMNVEV (reference sequence). The CDR3 runs 17 residues. V shed 6 bases and J 1 base; nucleotides not matched to a gene: 12. CDR3 coding DNA: TGTGCCAGCAGCGGGCTAGCGGGAGATCCGAGTTCCTACGAGCAGTACTTC. It encodes CASSGLAGDPSSYEQYF.

V and J are TRBV7-2 and TRBJ2-3; 12 bases line up with TRBD2. Unmatched junction bases numbered 8, after V lost 5 bases and J lost 2 bases. Germline CDR1 reads SGHTA; CDR2 reads FQGNSA. This CDR3 contains 17 residues. CDR3 loop: CASSPTGTSGFTDTQYF. CDR3 nucleotides: TGTGCCAGCAGCCCGACCGGGACTAGCGGGTTCACAGATACGCAGTATTTT.

In its sample, this clone was seen a few times. The chain joins TRBV2 to TRBJ2-5; D is perhaps TRBD1 (7 bases). The CDR3 spans 14 residues. CDR1 is SNHLY and CDR2 is FYNNEI in the germline V gene. V was shortened by 4 bases and J by 4 bases, with 13 bases between the two germline ends. CDR3 sequence: CASSAQGGGETQYF. The DNA of the CDR3 is TGTGCCAGCAGTGCCCAGGGGGGAGGAGAGACCCAGTACTTC.

The rearrangement joins TRBV27 to TRBJ2-7, with a tentative D call TRBD2 (6 bases). Looked up from germline, CDR1 is MNHEY and CDR2 is SMNVEV (reference sequence). V was clipped by 5 bases and J by 2 bases, with 13 bases between them. The CDR3 loop spans 14 amino acids. The CDR3 region has the DNA TGTGCCAGCAGTCCCGGGGGTAATCCCTACGAGCAGTACTTC. This codes for CASSPGGNPYEQYF.

Here the CDR3 DNA reads TGTGCCAGCAGCCAGTTCCGCGGTCAGCCCCAGCATTTT. Translation gives CASSQFRGQPQHF. The J gene is TRBJ1-5, the V gene TRBV3-1 (or the pseudogene TRBV3-2); no clear D. In germline, CDR1 is LGHDT, CDR2 YNNKEL (reference sequence). V lost 3 bases, J lost 6 bases, and 9 bases lay in between. The CDR3 is made up of 13 amino acids.

This chain connects TRBV2 to TRBJ2-7; 7 nucleotides agree with TRBD1. The V gene end was trimmed by 5 bases and the J gene end by 1 base; junction bases not matched to a gene: 5. The V gene's germline CDR1 is SNHLY and CDR2 FYNNEI. This CDR3 has 14 amino acids. The chain's CDR3 is CASSLTGLSYEQYF. The CDR3 DNA reads as TGTGCCAGCAGTCTGACAGGGCTTTCCTACGAGCAGTACTTC.

The chain combines TRBV6-1 with TRBJ1-4; D unclear. The germline V and J ends were trimmed by 0 bases and 6 bases, with 11 bases remaining between them. The CDR3 loop spans 15 amino acids. Looked up from germline, CDR1 is MNHNS and CDR2 is SASEGT. The CDR3 region has the DNA TGTGCCAGCAGTGAAGCAGGGAGCCATCATGAAAAACTGTTTTTT. Protein product: CASSEAGSHHEKLFF.

This chain uses TRBV5-1 with TRBJ2-7; D may be TRBD1 (5 bases). The CDR3 loop spans 15 amino acids. Germline V gene data show CDR1 as SGHRS and CDR2 as YFSETQ. Trimming stripped 0 bases from V and 5 bases from J, with 15 bases between. CDR3 region: CASSLVSGAIDEQYF. CDR3 nucleotide sequence: TGCGCCAGCAGCTTGGTTTCTGGGGCAATCGACGAGCAGTACTTC.